A selection of T cell receptor beta chains follows, all from one sample in a study of T cells after yellow fever vaccination. TCRdb ran MiXCR on the 5' RACE reads and lists one entry per CDR3 protein. Here the sample spans 300,000 to 400,000 distinct CDR3 sequences, roughly 9.4% being singletons. The sample was PBMCs, taken on the day of the first yellow fever vaccination. Receptors were obtained from a man between 18 and 35 years old who received the YFV17D yellow fever vaccine. The conserved cysteine and the conserved F or W are not part of the CDR3 here. Clone size, where shown, is once, few, many, or a class for clones that have expanded.

>few|TRBV5-1|TRBJ1-2
ASSLGRDSGYT
>few|TRBV6-2/TRBV6-3|TRBJ2-5
ASSLRSVETQY
>-|TRBV5-8|TRBJ1-1
ASSPAPDKPTEAF
>-|TRBV7-9|TRBJ1-1
ASSYGRGSGEAF
>-|TRBV14|TRBJ1-5
ASSQEGDEGGSNQPQH
>many|TRBV4-2|TRBJ1-6
ASSQDFGAQNSPLH
>-|TRBV5-6|TRBJ1-2
ASSLQGPGYT
>-|TRBV7-9|TRBJ2-6
AGGPLMSSGANVLT
>-|TRBV30|TRBJ2-7
AWNGVTYEQY
>many|TRBV5-1|TRBJ2-3
ASSSATGTPDTQY
>-|TRBV5-1|TRBJ2-4
ASSPIRSFKNIQY
>many|TRBV20-1|TRBJ2-1
SARDRGGYNEQF
>-|TRBV4-2|TRBJ2-5
ASSQVGTGGRETQY
>many|TRBV5-1|TRBJ1-1
ASSLAKGSGWNTEAF
>-|TRBV6-1|TRBJ1-1
ASRTAAGTEAF
>many|TRBV5-5|TRBJ2-6
ASSFTGGPGANVLT
>few|TRBV12-3/TRBV12-4|TRBJ2-1
ASSSAGLAGGQDEQF
>few|TRBV11-2|TRBJ1-1
ASSVWGIEAF
>-|TRBV5-6|TRBJ2-1
ASSFWGGAFSEQF
>-|TRBV28|TRBJ2-2
ASSFRLTGELF
>many|TRBV4-3|TRBJ1-6
ASSQARSSYNSPLH
>few|TRBV11-2|TRBJ1-1
ASSRIRGPTEAF
>few|TRBV3-1|TRBJ1-1
ASSQTMGSAEAF
>-|TRBV12-3/TRBV12-4|TRBJ1-1
ASSLKEDTEAF
>-|TRBV10-3|TRBJ1-1
ATETGASTEAF
>-|TRBV4-2|TRBJ2-7
ASSPPGQQVYEQY
>-|TRBV6-5|TRBJ2-5
ASRPPVAGRETQY
>-|TRBV5-1|TRBJ2-5
ASSPGLAGVETQY
>few|TRBV10-2|TRBJ2-7
ASSEVGTNDEQY
>many|TRBV12-3/TRBV12-4|TRBJ2-3
ASSLGAEWTQY
>-|TRBV20-1|TRBJ2-7
SATLAYGSYEQY